This is a list of T cell receptor beta chains from one sample in a study of blood T cell repertoires in COVID-19. Only in-frame clones appear in the TCRdb table, and some are missing; sequencing was by immunoSEQ multiplex PCR. The top ten clones hold roughly 17% of a sample with 150,000 to 200,000 clones, about 78% of them seen once. The sequenced sample was PBMCs or T cells enriched from blood (not recorded which). Receptor source: a woman between 50 and 59 years old who had recovered from COVID-19. CDR3s include the opening cysteine and the closing phenylalanine or tryptophan. A D gene is named only where the DNA matches it firmly. A row's size may be missing; if present it is once, few, many or a size class.

D	size	V	J	CDR3	DNA
NA	NA	TRBV4-2	TRBJ2-2	CASSQDGAGSRATGELFF	TGTGCCAGCAGCCAAGACGGAGCAGGGTCCAGGGCCACCGGGGAGCTGTTTTTT
NA	few	TRBV18	TRBJ2-6	CASSPSRGTGANVLTF	TGTGCCAGCTCACCGTCTAGGGGCACTGGGGCCAACGTCCTGACTTTC
TRBD2	NA	TRBV3-1/TRBV3-2	TRBJ2-7	CASGTSESSYEQYF	TGTGCCAGCGGAACTAGCGAATCCTCCTACGAGCAGTACTTC
TRBD1	NA	TRBV10-3	TRBJ1-2	CAISPGQGISNYGYTF	TGTGCCATCAGTCCGGGACAGGGGATAAGTAACTATGGCTACACCTTC
NA	NA	TRBV12-3/TRBV12-4	TRBJ2-7	CASSFLSYEQYF	TGTGCCAGCAGTTTCTTGTCCTACGAGCAGTACTTC
NA	once	TRBV7-9	TRBJ2-7	CASSSGSRESVQYF	TGTGCCAGCAGCTCGGGCAGTCGGGAGTCCGTGCAGTACTTC
NA	NA	TRBV7-9	TRBJ2-6	CASSRVPSGANVLTF	TGTGCCAGCAGCCGAGTCCCCTCTGGGGCCAACGTCCTGACTTTC
NA	once	TRBV12-2	TRBJ2-1	CASRLFLRDQGRVEQFF	TGTGCAAGTCGCTTATTCCTCCGGGATCAGGGGAGAGTGGAGCAGTTCTTC
TRBD1	NA	TRBV27	TRBJ1-2	CASSSDRGRDYGYTF	TGTGCCAGCAGTTCTGACAGGGGGCGCGACTATGGCTACACCTTC
TRBD2	NA	TRBV5-1	TRBJ2-3	CASSPGLAGGTDTQYF	TGCGCCAGCAGCCCAGGACTAGCGGGAGGCACAGATACGCAGTATTTT
TRBD2	NA	TRBV6-1	TRBJ2-1	CASSELASGSYNEQFF	TGTGCCAGCAGTGAACTGGCTAGCGGCTCCTACAATGAGCAGTTCTTC
NA	NA	TRBV14	TRBJ2-7	CASSPLGGPEAAEQYF	TGTGCCAGCAGCCCATTAGGCGGGCCAGAGGCGGCCGAGCAGTACTTC
TRBD2	NA	TRBV7-6	TRBJ2-1	CASSLVPSGKGGEQFF	TGTGCCAGCAGCTTAGTTCCTAGCGGGAAGGGCGGTGAGCAGTTCTTC
TRBD1	NA	TRBV28	TRBJ2-1	CASSIAGQGVQYYNEQFF	TGTGCCAGCAGTATAGCGGGACAGGGGGTCCAATACTACAATGAGCAGTTCTTC
NA	few	TRBV7-8	TRBJ2-1	CASSLKREVIMNEQFF	TGTGCCAGCAGCTTGAAAAGGGAGGTGATTATGAATGAGCAGTTCTTC
NA	NA	TRBV12-3/TRBV12-4	TRBJ1-2	CASSQGLRYGYTF	TGTGCCAGCAGCCAGGGACTCCGCTATGGCTACACCTTC
NA	NA	TRBV12-3/TRBV12-4	TRBJ2-7	CASSLGRGQKQYF	TGTGCCAGCAGTTTAGGGAGGGGGCAGAAGCAGTACTTC
NA	NA	TRBV9	TRBJ2-7	CASSEGASGRGYEQYF	TGTGCCAGCAGCGAGGGGGCCAGCGGGAGAGGCTACGAGCAGTACTTC
NA	NA	TRBV30	TRBJ2-3	CAWSVSRDTQYF	TGTGCCTGGAGTGTGTCTAGAGATACGCAGTATTTT
TRBD1	NA	TRBV28	TRBJ1-5	CASSLGDRVYQPQHF	TGTGCCAGCAGTTTAGGGGACAGGGTATATCAGCCCCAGCATTTT
NA	NA	TRBV3-1/TRBV3-2	TRBJ2-3	CASSQALAVGGDTQYF	TGTGCCAGCAGCCAAGCCCTAGCGGTAGGGGGAGATACGCAGTATTTT
TRBD1	NA	TRBV19	TRBJ1-2	CASTKGQGGGYGYTF	TGTGCCAGTACCAAGGGACAGGGGGGAGGCTATGGCTACACCTTC
NA	NA	TRBV7-3	TRBJ2-7	CASSRTRDSEQYF	TGTGCCAGCAGCAGGACTCGAGATTCCGAGCAGTACTTC
TRBD1	NA	TRBV19	TRBJ1-1	CASTSREDRGPNTEAFF	TGTGCCAGTACCTCCCGTGAGGACAGGGGGCCGAACACTGAAGCTTTCTTT